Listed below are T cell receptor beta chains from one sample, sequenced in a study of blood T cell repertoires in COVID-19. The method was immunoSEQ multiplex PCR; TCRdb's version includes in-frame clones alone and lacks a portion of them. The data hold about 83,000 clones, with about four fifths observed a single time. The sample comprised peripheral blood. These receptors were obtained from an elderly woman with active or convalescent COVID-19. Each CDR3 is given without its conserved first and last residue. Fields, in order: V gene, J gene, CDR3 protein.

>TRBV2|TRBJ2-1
ASSRMAPPAVYNEQF
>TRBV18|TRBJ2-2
ASSPPSLNTGELF
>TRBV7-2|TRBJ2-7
ASSLLHGSYEQY
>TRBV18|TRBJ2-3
ASSPTSGAGTDTQY
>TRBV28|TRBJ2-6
ASSTGTSGGAGANVLT
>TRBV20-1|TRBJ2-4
SASPLSGGLPILAKNIQY
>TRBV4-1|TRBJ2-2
ASSQGQNSNTGELF
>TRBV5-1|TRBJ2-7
ASSLTRGEYEQY
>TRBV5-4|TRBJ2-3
ASSLDRSSADTQY
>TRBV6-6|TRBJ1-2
ASADPGRGGYT
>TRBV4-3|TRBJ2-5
ASSQDLPSGHLIGETQY
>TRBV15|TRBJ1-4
ATSRSYGTINEKLF
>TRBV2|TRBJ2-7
ASRWTGVNYEQY
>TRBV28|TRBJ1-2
ASSLYVGGYT
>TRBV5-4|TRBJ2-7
ASSPAGLIYEQY
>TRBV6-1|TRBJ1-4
ASSEMAGQTNEKLF
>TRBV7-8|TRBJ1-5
ASSLALGRGGQPQH
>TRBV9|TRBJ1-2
ASRGQVRWYGYT
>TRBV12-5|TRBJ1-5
ASGLDPGQHQPQH
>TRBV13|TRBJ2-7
ASSAGQGAREQY
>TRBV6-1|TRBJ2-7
ASSEIGYSGEQY
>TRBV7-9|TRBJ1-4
ASSPRTGLDEKLF
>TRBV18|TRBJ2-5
ASSPEGRETQY
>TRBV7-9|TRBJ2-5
ASSLLAGGETQY
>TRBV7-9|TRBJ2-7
ASSGPPGERGYEQY
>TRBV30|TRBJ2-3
AWSWTGEGTDTQY
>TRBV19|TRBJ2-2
ASSIARGSGELF
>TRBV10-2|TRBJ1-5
ASSESGDSYQPQH
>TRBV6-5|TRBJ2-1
ASSSIGLAGSDEQF
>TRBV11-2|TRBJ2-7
ASSLQTGNYEQY
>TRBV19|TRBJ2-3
ATRDRGMTDTQY
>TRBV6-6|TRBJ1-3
ASSYEQESSGNTIY
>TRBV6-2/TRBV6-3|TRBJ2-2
ASSWTIPGELF
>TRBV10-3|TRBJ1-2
AISESTQGPLGYGYT
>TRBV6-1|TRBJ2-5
ASSEGGSRASETQY
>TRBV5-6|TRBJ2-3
ASSLGQGTIDTQY
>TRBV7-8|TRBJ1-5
ASSLPGTGNQPQH
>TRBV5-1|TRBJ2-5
ASSPGGTGGETQY
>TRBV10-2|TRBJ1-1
ASRGGQPPNTEAF
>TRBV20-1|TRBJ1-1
SAIDPGGLTEAF
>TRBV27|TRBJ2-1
ASTLRLGDNEQF
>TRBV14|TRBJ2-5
ASSQDPRGKQETQY
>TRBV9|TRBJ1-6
ASSAADRTNSPLH
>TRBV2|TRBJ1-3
ASSLAGTGGGNTIY
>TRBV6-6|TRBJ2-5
ASSWAVQETQY
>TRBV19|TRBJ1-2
ASTSPPTANYGYT
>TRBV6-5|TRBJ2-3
ASTPPGRADTQY
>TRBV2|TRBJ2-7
ASSEYIAEDEQY
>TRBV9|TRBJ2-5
ASSVGRQVQETQY
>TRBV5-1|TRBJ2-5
ASSFGWGQGRETQY
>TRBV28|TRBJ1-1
ASSGPDGGNTEAF
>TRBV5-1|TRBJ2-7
ASSRADRGGSYEQY
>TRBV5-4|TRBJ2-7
ASSSDRGYEQY
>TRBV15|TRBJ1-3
ATGTGETGNTIY
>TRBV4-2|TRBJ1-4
ASSRTAGEEKLF